Listed below are T cell receptor beta chains from one sample, sequenced in a study of blood T cell repertoires in COVID-19. Libraries were prepared by immunoSEQ multiplex PCR; TCRdb keeps only in-frame clonotypes and omits some of them. The data contain 280,000 or so clones, 90% of them singletons. Material for sequencing was PBMCs or T cells enriched from blood (not recorded which). The receptors were gathered from a young woman with acute COVID-19. Each CDR3 is given with its conserved first and last residue. The order of the fields is J gene, D gene, CDR3 length, V gene, clone size, CDR3 DNA, CDR3 protein. A D gene is named only where the DNA matches it firmly. Rows give clone size only sometimes, using once, few, many, or a class for an expanded clone.

j_gene: TRBJ1-2; d_gene: TRBD1; len: 18; v_gene: TRBV4-2; abundance: -; CDR3nt: TGTGCCAGCAGCCAAGACGCCGATTCTGGGACAGTTAACTATGGCTACACCTTC; CDR3aa: CASSQDADSGTVNYGYTF
j_gene: TRBJ2-1; d_gene: -; len: 17; v_gene: TRBV4-1; abundance: -; CDR3nt: TGCGCCAGCAGCCAAAAACGGGTGCCGGGAGCGGTCGATGAGCAGTTCTTC; CDR3aa: CASSQKRVPGAVDEQFF
j_gene: TRBJ2-2; d_gene: -; len: 14; v_gene: TRBV3-1/TRBV3-2; abundance: -; CDR3nt: TGTGCCAGCAGCCAGTCATTGAACACCGGGGAGCTGTTTTTT; CDR3aa: CASSQSLNTGELFF
j_gene: TRBJ2-1; d_gene: -; len: 12; v_gene: TRBV28; abundance: -; CDR3nt: TGTGCCAGCAGTAACCGGGTCGGTGAGCAGTTCTTC; CDR3aa: CASSNRVGEQFF
j_gene: TRBJ2-7; d_gene: -; len: 13; v_gene: TRBV15; abundance: -; CDR3nt: TGTGCCACCAGCAGCGGAGTGGCTAGGGAGCAGTACTTC; CDR3aa: CATSSGVAREQYF
j_gene: TRBJ2-2; d_gene: TRBD2; len: 16; v_gene: TRBV30; abundance: once; CDR3nt: TGTGCTCTCAGCGGAGCGGGAAGTATGAGCACCGGGGAGCTGTTTTTT; CDR3aa: CALSGAGSMSTGELFF
j_gene: TRBJ2-1; d_gene: -; len: 15; v_gene: TRBV6-6; abundance: -; CDR3nt: TGTGCCAGCAGTTACTCTCCCGGGACTTACAATGAGCAGTTCTTC; CDR3aa: CASSYSPGTYNEQFF
j_gene: TRBJ1-1; d_gene: TRBD1; len: 16; v_gene: TRBV18; abundance: -; CDR3nt: TGTGCCAGCTCACCAAGAACCGGGACAGTGAACACTGAAGCTTTCTTT; CDR3aa: CASSPRTGTVNTEAFF
j_gene: TRBJ1-1; d_gene: -; len: 13; v_gene: TRBV6-5; abundance: -; CDR3nt: TGTGCCAGCAGTTACGAGTTGAACACTGAAGCTTTCTTT; CDR3aa: CASSYELNTEAFF
j_gene: TRBJ2-7; d_gene: -; len: 15; v_gene: TRBV2; abundance: -; CDR3nt: TGTGCCAGCAGTGAACCCGTGTACAGGGCCTACGAGCAGTACTTC; CDR3aa: CASSEPVYRAYEQYF
j_gene: TRBJ2-5; d_gene: -; len: 16; v_gene: TRBV28; abundance: -; CDR3nt: TGTGCCAGCAGTTGGGGGGTGAGCGGACTGTGGGAGACCCAGTACTTC; CDR3aa: CASSWGVSGLWETQYF
j_gene: TRBJ2-1; d_gene: TRBD2; len: 16; v_gene: TRBV10-1; abundance: few; CDR3nt: TGCGCCAGCAGTGAATTGGGGTCTAGCGGGAGGGATGAGCAGTTCTTC; CDR3aa: CASSELGSSGRDEQFF
j_gene: TRBJ2-5; d_gene: TRBD1; len: 16; v_gene: TRBV18; abundance: -; CDR3nt: TGTGCCAGCTCACCCTTACCGTCAGGGGGCTGGGAGACCCAGTACTTC; CDR3aa: CASSPLPSGGWETQYF
j_gene: TRBJ2-1; d_gene: -; len: 15; v_gene: TRBV7-2; abundance: -; CDR3nt: TGTGCCAGCAGCTTAGAAGGGACTTACTACAATGAGCAGTTCTTC; CDR3aa: CASSLEGTYYNEQFF
j_gene: TRBJ1-1; d_gene: -; len: 15; v_gene: TRBV7-9; abundance: -; CDR3nt: TGTGCCAGCAGCTTAGAAGGGGGAACTGGCACTGAAGCTTTCTTT; CDR3aa: CASSLEGGTGTEAFF
j_gene: TRBJ2-7; d_gene: -; len: 12; v_gene: TRBV11-2; abundance: -; CDR3nt: TGTGCCAGCAGCCTACCCCCCTACGAGCAGTACTTC; CDR3aa: CASSLPPYEQYF